The 11 T cell receptor beta chains below were found in one sample sequenced in a study of cytomegalovirus exposure and HLA in healthy donors. With 60 Vbeta and 13 Jbeta primers, the PCR was carried out. The data were produced by immunoSEQ multiplex PCR, yet TCRdb's version contains in-frame clones alone and is incomplete. The data contain about 190,000 clones, 75% to 85% of them singletons. The material sequenced was PBMCs. The receptors derive from a young woman in good health and CMV-seronegative.

This clone has just a few counts. The chain carries TRBV14 and TRBJ2-5, with D possibly being TRBD1 (6 bases). The CDR3 length is 17 residues. Germline CDR1 SGHDN, CDR2 FVKESK. The V end was cut by 3 bases, the J end by 2 bases, with 19 bases between. Written as DNA, the CDR3 is TGTGCCAGCAGCCAGCCCAGGGGACCCCCAATGCAAGAGACCCAGTACTTC. Translated: CASSQPRGPPMQETQYF.

The genes are TRBV6-1 and TRBJ2-7, with TRBD1 identical over 10 bases. Germline CDR1 MNHNS, CDR2 SASEGT. The trim removed 10 bases at V and 1 base at J, leaving 7 bases unmatched. The CDR3 length is 14 residues. The DNA of the CDR3 is TGTGCCACCCACCGGGACAGGGGTTCCTACGAGCAGTACTTC. Its translation: CATHRDRGSYEQYF.

The V call is TRBV5-1, the J call TRBJ2-2; 11 bases line up with TRBD2. Looked up from germline, CDR1 is SGHRS and CDR2 is YFSETQ. J lost 7 bases, V lost 3 bases, and 8 bases had no gene match. This CDR3 spans 16 amino acids. The CDR3 sequence: CASSSFSGRDDGELFF. CDR3 sequence (DNA): TGCGCCAGCAGCTCCTTTAGCGGGAGGGATGACGGGGAGCTGTTTTTT.

The rearrangement links TRBV7-2 to TRBJ1-1, with D maybe TRBD1 (5 bases). The V end was cut by 4 bases, the J end by 2 bases, with 17 bases between. Germline assignment: CDR1 SGHTA and CDR2 FQGNSA. The CDR3 contains 16 residues. The CDR3 DNA reads as TGTGCCAGCAGCTCTCGAGGTGGGGGGTCAAACACTGAAGCTTTCTTT. It yields the protein CASSSRGGGSNTEAFF.

The chain uses TRBV5-1 and TRBJ2-1; perhaps TRBD2 as D (5 bases). Germline-derived CDR1 and CDR2 are SGHRS and YFSETQ. The CDR3 is 13 residues long. V was trimmed by 7 bases and J by 2 bases, leaving 10 bases between them. The CDR3 DNA reads TGCGCCAGCGGGAGCGTGGCCTACAATGAGCAGTTCTTC. Amino acid sequence: CASGSVAYNEQFF.

The J gene is TRBJ2-5, the V gene TRBV29-1; D perhaps matches TRBD1 (5 bases). Germline CDR1 and CDR2: SQVTM and ANQGSEA. This CDR3 is built from 13 residues. Trimming pared 6 bases from V and 2 bases from J, leaving 13 bases between. CDR3 coding DNA: TGCAGCGTGGAGACAGACTTACAAGAGACCCAGTACTTC. This gives the protein CSVETDLQETQYF.

The rearrangement joins TRBV9 to TRBJ1-1, with D possibly TRBD1 on 5 matching bases. Trimming left V 2 bases short and J 4 bases short, with 9 bases between. From germline, CDR1 is SGDLS and CDR2 YYNGEE. CDR3 size: 13 residues. The CDR3 nucleotides read TGTGCCAGCAGCGTGGGGGGGACCACTGAAGCTTTCTTT. As protein: CASSVGGTTEAFF.

The rearrangement joins TRBV7-9 to TRBJ2-3, with 8 bases that match TRBD2. Per germline, CDR1 SEHNR and CDR2 FQNEAQ (reference sequence). This CDR3 region has 16 residues. J gave up 3 bases and V 5 bases, and 10 bases lay outside the gene matches. The CDR3 DNA reads TGTGCCAGCAGCCCCCTCGCGGGGGGTGGAACAGATACGCAGTATTTT. It yields the protein CASSPLAGGGTDTQYF.

The genes are TRBV19 and TRBJ1-5; 7 bases map to TRBD1. The CDR3 has 18 residues. Germline CDR1 and CDR2: LNHDA and SQIVND (reference sequence). Trimming cost V 4 bases and J 0 bases; bases outside gene matches: 12. CDR3 nucleotides: TGTGCCAGTAGTAAGGGGGGACAGTCCTCCTATAGCAATCAGCCCCAGCATTTT. Translated, it gives CASSKGGQSSYSNQPQHF. The full variable domain, its missing parts supplied by reference TRBV19 and TRBJ1-5, is DGGITQSPKYLFRKEGQNVTLSCEQNLNHDAMYWYRQDPGQGLRLIYYSQIVNDFQKGDIAEGYSVSREKKESFPLTVTSAQKNPTAFYLCASSKGGQSSYSNQPQHFGDGTRLSIL.

The chain links TRBV14 to TRBJ1-1; maybe TRBD1 (6 bases). The germline V and J ends were trimmed by 3 bases and 4 bases, with 12 bases remaining between them. The V gene's germline CDR1 is SGHDN and CDR2 FVKESK. This CDR3 is 14 amino acids long. The DNA for the CDR3 is TGTGCCAGCAGCCACGCAGGGGCCGGCACTGAAGCTTTCTTT. Its translation is CASSHAGAGTEAFF. Full variable domain (remainder filled in from reference TRBV14 and TRBJ1-1): EAGVTQFPSHSVIEKGQTVTLRCDPISGHDNLYWYRRVMGKEIKFLLHFVKESKQDESGMPNNRFLAERTGGTYSTLKVQPAELEDSGVYFCASSHAGAGTEAFFGQGTRLTVV.

The CDR3 DNA reads as TGTGCCAGTACGCCTACAGGGCTCGACTATGGCTACACCTTC. Translated: CASTPTGLDYGYTF. The chain has TRBV19 and TRBJ1-2, with a tentative D call TRBD1 (6 bases). Germline loops: CDR1 LNHDA, CDR2 SQIVND (reference sequence). The V and J ends lost 7 bases and 3 bases respectively, with 15 bases between them. CDR3 length: 14 residues.